These 9 T cell receptor beta chains share one sample of origin, sequenced in a study of T cells in Graves' hyperthyroidism and ophthalmopathy (dated by TCRdb to between 2018 and 2020). To prepare the library, multiplex PCR was applied. TCRdb lists the instrument as Illumina HiSeq 2000. The TCR beta CDR3 regions were amplified from RNA transcripts. The first round of RT-PCR for the TCR CDR3 was performed with the HTBI primer set and the Qiagen OneStep RT-PCR kit. The public reads were reprocessed in TCRdb via fastp at Q25 and MiXCR, keeping in-frame beta chains. Here each entry gathers all rows of one CDR3 protein and keeps the most common genes and DNA. This sample holds about 270,000 distinct CDR3 sequences; less than 30% were observed only once. Clones ranked in the top ten supply over 25% of the sample. The sample comprised blood. The receptor set was obtained from a man between 35 and 55 years old with Graves' hyperthyroidism that later progressed to Graves' ophthalmopathy.

At least ten counts were recorded for this clonotype. The gene calls are TRBV19 and TRBJ1-1; D may be TRBD1 (5 bases). Germline lookup yields CDR1 LNHDA and CDR2 SQIVND (reference sequence). Trimming removed 8 bases at V and 11 bases at J, with 18 bases between. CDR3 length: 12 amino acids. The CDR3 here is CASWAPEQEAFF. The CDR3, as DNA: TGTGCCAGTTGGGCCCCGGAACAGGAGGCTTTCTTT.

This clonotype was picked up many times. J is TRBJ1-5 and V is TRBV20-1; no firm D call. Deletions cut 3 bases from V and 3 bases from J, with 9 bases between. The CDR3 runs 13 residues. The germline V gene encodes CDR1 DFQATT and CDR2 SNEGSKA (reference sequence). The CDR3: CSARVLDNQPQHF. DNA for the CDR3: TGCAGTGCTAGGGTCCTGGACAATCAGCCCCAGCATTTT.

There are a few counts of this clonotype. The chain joins TRBV12-3 or TRBV12-4 to TRBJ1-5; 11 bases map to TRBD1. The junction had 6 bases not matched to a gene; V was cut back by 6 bases and J by 5 bases. The CDR3 is 15 amino acids. The CDR3 loop reads CASSGQGAGDQPQHF. Written as DNA, the CDR3 is TGTGCCAGCAGCGGACAGGGGGCAGGGGATCAGCCCCAGCATTTT.

This clonotype was detected ten times or more. The chain employs TRBV15 and TRBJ2-7; D possibly corresponds to TRBD1 (6 bases). The length of the CDR3 is 13 residues. V was trimmed by 6 bases and J by 5 bases, leaving 14 bases between them. The germline V gene encodes CDR1 LNHNV and CDR2 YYDKDF (reference sequence). Here the CDR3 DNA reads TGTGCCACCAGAGAGTGGGGGCTGGACGAGCAGTACTTC. Translating gives CATREWGLDEQYF.

The chain recombines TRBV12-3 or TRBV12-4 with TRBJ2-2; D perhaps matches TRBD1 (6 bases). V was trimmed by 3 bases and J by 5 bases, leaving 10 bases between them. The CDR3 extends over 14 amino acids. CDR3 nucleotide sequence: TGTGCCAGCAGTTTGGCAGGGGCAACCGGGGAGCTGTTTTTT. This translates into CASSLAGATGELFF.

V usage is TRBV9 and J usage is TRBJ2-7; possibly TRBD1 or TRBD2 for D (5 bases each). Germline lookup yields CDR1 SGDLS and CDR2 YYNGEE. The CDR3 sequence is 13 residues long. V lost 0 bases and J lost 8, with 12 bases in between. CDR3 in DNA: TGTGCCAGCAGCGTAGGGGGCCGGGATCAGCAGTACTTC. Translated, it gives CASSVGGRDQQYF.

This clonotype was recorded many times. CDR3 loop: CASSEGTETLYGYTF. CDR3 bases: TGTGCCAGTAGTGAGGGGACAGAGACACTTTATGGCTACACCTTC. The chain uses TRBV19 and TRBJ1-2; TRBD1 matches at 7 bases. V dropped 5 bases and J dropped 5; count of bases not matched to a gene: 11. The CDR3 extends over 15 amino acids. Germline CDR1 LNHDA, CDR2 SQIVND (reference sequence).

This chain links TRBV12-3 or TRBV12-4 with TRBJ2-7; D call uncertain. V lost 7 bases and J 1 base, leaving 14 bases between the germline ends. The CDR3 spans 14 residues. CDR3 sequence reads: CASTSWSGSYEQYF. The CDR3 nucleotides are TGTGCCAGCACGTCGTGGTCCGGATCCTACGAGCAGTACTTC.

This clonotype has at least ten counts. V and J are TRBV7-8 and TRBJ2-7; 11 bases line up with TRBD1. CDR1 is SGHVS and CDR2 is FQNEAQ in the germline V gene. The CDR3 consists of 15 residues. V lost 5 bases, J lost 3 bases, and 6 bases stayed unmatched. CDR3 sequence reads: CASSGTGTGGYEQYF. The CDR3, as DNA: TGTGCCAGCAGCGGGACCGGGACAGGGGGCTACGAGCAGTACTTC. Full variable domain (missing parts from reference TRBV7-8 and TRBJ2-7): GAGVSQSPRYKVAKRGQDVALRCDPISGHVSLFWYQQALGQGPEFLTYFQNEAQLDKSGLPSDRFFAERPEGSVSTLKIQRTQQEDSAVYLCASSGTGTGGYEQYFGPGTRLTVT.